The rows below give T cell receptor beta chains drawn from one sample of a study of blood T cell repertoires in COVID-19. The table came from immunoSEQ multiplex PCR; TCRdb's copy has only in-frame clones and leaves some out. The sample contains roughly 230,000 clones, around 82% of which appear only once. Sequencing input: peripheral blood. The receptor source for this set is a man in his forties or fifties with active or convalescent COVID-19. Both conserved end residues are part of each CDR3. The D gene is left open where the match is weak. The size field is filled for only some rows; it gives once, few, many or a size class.

cdr3_aa	cdr3_nt	cdr3_length	d_call	v_call	clone_size	j_call
CASSLSLGQPQNIQYF	TGTGCCAGCAGCTTGTCTTTGGGGCAGCCCCAAAACATTCAGTACTTC	16	.	TRBV5-4	.	TRBJ2-4
CASSISVTNYGYTF	TGTGCCAGTAGTATTTCAGTAACTAACTATGGCTACACCTTC	14	.	TRBV19	.	TRBJ1-2
CSASLEGVTNYGYTF	TGCAGTGCTAGTCTGGAGGGAGTAACTAACTATGGCTACACCTTC	15	.	TRBV20-1	.	TRBJ1-2
CASSQRAAGTVAEAFF	TGCGCCAGCAGCCAAAGGGCGGCCGGGACAGTCGCTGAAGCTTTCTTT	16	TRBD1	TRBV4-3	.	TRBJ1-1
CASSLSTWQGFAGANVLTF	TGTGCCAGCAGTTTGTCCACCTGGCAGGGATTCGCTGGGGCCAACGTCCTGACTTTC	19	.	TRBV28	.	TRBJ2-6
CASSFRAGGNSPLHF	TGTGCCAGCAGCTTTAGGGCAGGGGGTAATTCACCCCTCCACTTT	15	TRBD1	TRBV11-2	.	TRBJ1-6
CASSRRQGGEAFF	TGCGCCAGCAGCCGACGACAGGGGGGTGAAGCTTTCTTT	13	TRBD1	TRBV5-1	.	TRBJ1-1
CASSPGHYEQYF	TGCGCCAGCAGCCCGGGACACTACGAGCAGTACTTC	12	.	TRBV5-1	.	TRBJ2-7
CASSLGSGGANVLTF	TGTGCCAGCAGCTTAGGCAGCGGTGGGGCCAACGTCCTGACTTTC	15	.	TRBV7-6	.	TRBJ2-6
CAWTTPTLRADTEAFF	TGTGCCTGGACCACCCCGACTCTCAGGGCTGACACTGAAGCTTTCTTT	16	.	TRBV30	.	TRBJ1-1
CACPDRGHNEKLFF	TGTGCCTGTCCTGACAGGGGGCACAATGAAAAACTGTTTTTT	14	TRBD1	TRBV30	.	TRBJ1-4
CARRERREKDTQYF	TGTGCCAGACGAGAGCGGCGGGAGAAAGATACGCAGTATTTT	14	TRBD2	TRBV6-4	.	TRBJ2-3
CASSLESPYGYTF	TGTGCCAGCAGCTTAGAGAGTCCCTATGGCTACACCTTC	13	.	TRBV7-2	.	TRBJ1-2
CASSEEGNSYQPQHF	TGTGCCAGCAGTGAAGAGGGGAACAGCTATCAGCCCCAGCATTTT	15	.	TRBV6-1	.	TRBJ1-5
CASSLKDRNTEAFF	TGTGCCAGCAGCTTGAAAGACAGGAACACTGAAGCTTTCTTT	14	.	TRBV5-5	few	TRBJ1-1
CASSYAENTEAFF	TGTGCCAGCAGTTACGCAGAGAACACTGAAGCTTTCTTT	13	.	TRBV6-2/TRBV6-3	.	TRBJ1-1
CASSQDRGRTEAFF	TGTGCCAGCAGTCAGGACAGGGGGCGTACTGAAGCTTTCTTT	14	TRBD1	TRBV6-5	.	TRBJ1-1
CASSLERTAPGTQYF	TGTGCCAGCAGCTTAGAAAGGACAGCCCCCGGGACCCAGTACTTC	15	.	TRBV7-8	.	TRBJ2-5
CATSDGQANEKLFF	TGTGCCACAAGCGATGGACAGGCCAATGAAAAACTGTTTTTT	14	TRBD1	TRBV24-1	few	TRBJ1-4
CASSLAGLHNEQFF	TGTGCCAGTAGCCTAGCGGGCCTACACAATGAGCAGTTCTTC	14	TRBD2	TRBV19	.	TRBJ2-1
CASSFFGDRDYSEAFF	TGTGCCAGCAGCTTTTTCGGGGACAGGGATTACTCTGAAGCTTTCTTT	16	TRBD1	TRBV5-6	.	TRBJ1-1
CASSPTSGSYNEQFF	TGCGCCAGCTCCCCTACTAGCGGGAGTTACAATGAGCAGTTCTTC	15	TRBD2	TRBV5-1	few	TRBJ2-1
CASSLRQLAYNEQFF	TGTGCCAGCAGCCTCCGTCAGCTAGCCTACAATGAGCAGTTCTTC	15	.	TRBV14	.	TRBJ2-1
CSVDPRDRGSATEAFF	TGCAGCGTTGACCCCCGGGACAGGGGTTCGGCCACTGAAGCTTTCTTT	16	TRBD1	TRBV29-1	.	TRBJ1-1
CASSVDTYYGYTF	TGCGCCAGCAGTGTTGACACTTACTATGGCTACACCTTC	13	.	TRBV10-1	few	TRBJ1-2
CASRQLALGYNEQFF	TGTGCCAGCAGGCAACTAGCGTTGGGATACAATGAGCAGTTCTTC	15	TRBD2	TRBV11-3	.	TRBJ2-1
CASSQSVGQLNTEAFF	TGTGCCAGCAGCCAATCGGTGGGACAGCTGAACACTGAAGCTTTCTTT	16	TRBD1	TRBV4-2	.	TRBJ1-1
CASSTGVSGGETQYF	TGTGCCAGCTCAACAGGGGTATCAGGGGGCGAGACCCAGTACTTC	15	TRBD1	TRBV18	.	TRBJ2-5
CASSGGQGAITDTQYF	TGCGCCAGCAGCGGCGGACAGGGGGCGATCACAGATACGCAGTATTTT	16	TRBD1	TRBV5-1	.	TRBJ2-3
CASSFGRSYGYTF	TGTGCCAGCAGTTTCGGCAGGTCTTATGGCTACACCTTC	13	.	TRBV12-3/TRBV12-4	once	TRBJ1-2
CASEQGGSYTF	TGTGCCAGCGAGCAGGGGGGTAGCTACACCTTC	11	TRBD1	TRBV6-6	.	TRBJ1-2
CAIGTGNYGYTF	TGTGCCATCGGTACAGGGAACTATGGCTACACCTTC	12	.	TRBV10-3	.	TRBJ1-2
CAISESRGDDGYTF	TGTGCCATCAGTGAGTCGCGGGGGGATGATGGCTACACCTTC	14	.	TRBV10-3	.	TRBJ1-2
CASSLGSGNTIYF	TGCGCCAGCAGCCTCGGGTCTGGAAACACCATATATTTT	13	.	TRBV4-1	.	TRBJ1-3
CASSPPTGLHEQYF	TGTGCCAGCAGCCCCCCAACAGGGCTACACGAGCAGTACTTC	14	.	TRBV5-4	.	TRBJ2-7
CASSPRQGAYYGYTF	TGTGCCAGCAGCCCGAGACAGGGGGCGTACTATGGCTACACCTTC	15	TRBD1	TRBV7-8	once	TRBJ1-2
CASSFPVRGFSLGYTF	TGTGCCAGCAGTTTTCCGGTCAGGGGGTTTTCGTTAGGCTACACCTTC	16	TRBD1	TRBV28	.	TRBJ1-2
CASSQGDDGEQYF	TGCGCCAGCAGCCAAGGCGACGACGGGGAGCAGTACTTC	13	.	TRBV4-3	.	TRBJ2-7
CASGDSEGYTF	TGTGCCAGTGGGGACAGTGAGGGCTACACCTTC	11	TRBD1	TRBV19	.	TRBJ1-2